This T cell receptor beta chain was obtained from a study of T cell responses to AZD1222 COVID-19 vaccine. General study findings and limits: Spike-specific TCR breadth and depth rose after two AZD1222 doses.

Germline CDR1 is SNHLY and CDR2 is FYNNEI. The CDR3 contains 13 residues. The trim removed 7 bases at V and 2 bases at J, leaving 3 bases unmatched. This clone appeared a few times. Its antigen is unidentified. Here immunoSEQ multiplex PCR was the method, and the copy in TCRdb shows in-frame clones only, minus some. The table includes approximately 130,000 clones, around 89% detected once. The material was peripheral blood, obtained on day 0 of MenACWY control vaccination. The J gene is TRBJ2-5, the V gene TRBV2; 8 bases line up with TRBD2. This TCR was recovered from an adult in good health. The CDR3 DNA sequence: TGTGCCAGCAATATAGCGGGGCAAGAGACCCAGTACTTC. Its protein product is CASNIAGQETQYF.